Given below is one T cell receptor beta chain in context. Its antigen is unknown. The data were taken from a study of siplizumab effects on memory and regulatory T cells. Study-wide results and limits: It was not possible to assign a naive or memory phenotype to roughly 75-95% of proliferating CD4+ or CD8+ clones. The Treg-derived share of mappable alloreactive CD4+ clones averaged roughly 70% with siplizumab and approximately 27% in controls.

Per sample, about 100,000 TCR templates were assayed. Only in-frame clones appear in the TCRdb table, and some are missing; sequencing was by immunoSEQ multiplex PCR. Among about 100,000 clones listed, 94% were seen once. The V gene's germline CDR1 is SGHAT and CDR2 FQNNGV. V lost 5 bases and J 0 bases, leaving 7 bases between the germline ends. The length of the CDR3 is 13 residues. The chain is built from TRBV11-2 and TRBJ1-2, with unresolved D. This clonotype was obtained from a human donor in good health. Sequenced: non-Treg CD4+ T cells sorted from blood. CDR3 in amino acids: CASSPAANYGYTF. In nucleotides, the CDR3 is TGTGCCAGCAGCCCCGCAGCTAACTATGGCTACACCTTC. Drawing the rest from reference TRBV11-2 and TRBJ1-2, the complete variable domain is EAGVAQSPRYKIIEKRQSVAFWCNPISGHATLYWYQQILGQGPKLLIQFQNNGVVDDSQLPKDRFSAERLKGVDSTLKIQPAKLEDSAVYLCASSPAANYGYTFGSGTRLTVV.